This record covers a single TCR beta chain. Repertoires were generated with immunoSEQ multiplex PCR, while TCRdb's copy carries only in-frame clones and drops some. The sample records more than 150,000 clones, 85% to 95% being singletons. The record originates from a study of T cell responses to AZD1222 COVID-19 vaccine. Per the germline V gene, CDR1 is LGHNA and CDR2 is YSLEER. Trimming removed 1 base at V and 4 bases at J, with 10 bases between. The CDR3 consists of 14 residues. The V and J genes are TRBV4-3 and TRBJ1-1; D not certain. The sample here was peripheral blood, taken 28 days after the second AZD1222 dose. The sequence was obtained from an adult who received the AZD1222 COVID-19 vaccine. The CDR3 nucleotides are TGCGCCAGCAGCCAAGGTCAAGGATTCACTGAAGCTTTCTTT. It codes for CASSQGQGFTEAFF.